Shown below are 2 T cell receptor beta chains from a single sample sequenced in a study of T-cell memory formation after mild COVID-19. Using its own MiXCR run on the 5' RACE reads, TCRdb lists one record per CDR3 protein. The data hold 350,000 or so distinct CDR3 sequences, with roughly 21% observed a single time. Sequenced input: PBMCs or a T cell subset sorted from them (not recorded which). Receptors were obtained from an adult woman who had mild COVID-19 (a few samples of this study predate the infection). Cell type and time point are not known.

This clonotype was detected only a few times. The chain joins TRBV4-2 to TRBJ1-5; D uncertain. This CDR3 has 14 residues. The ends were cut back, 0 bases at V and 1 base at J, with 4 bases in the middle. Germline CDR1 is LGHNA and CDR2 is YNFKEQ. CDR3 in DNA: TGTGCCAGCAGCCAAGACAGAAGCAATCAGCCCCAGCATTTT. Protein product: CASSQDRSNQPQHF.

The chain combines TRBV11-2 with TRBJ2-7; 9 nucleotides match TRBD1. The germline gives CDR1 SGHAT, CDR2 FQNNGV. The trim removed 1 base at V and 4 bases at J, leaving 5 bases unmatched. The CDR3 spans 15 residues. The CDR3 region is CASSLGPGQGYEQYF. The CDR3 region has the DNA TGTGCCAGCAGCTTAGGTCCGGGACAGGGTTACGAGCAGTACTTC.